This is a list of T cell receptor beta chains from one sample in a study of regulatory T cells in long-lasting Graves disease. TCRdb re-called the multiplex PCR reads with MiXCR, one entry per CDR3 protein. The repertoire includes 400,000 to 450,000 distinct CDR3 sequences, 23% of them detected once, and roughly 28% sits in the top ten. The sequencing used peripheral blood mononuclear cells (PBMCs), collected when the disease was refractory, from a patient treated with antithyroid drugs. The receptor set was obtained from a female donor with Graves disease. CDR3s include the opening cysteine and the closing phenylalanine or tryptophan. A D gene is named only where the DNA matches it firmly. Only part of the rows carry a size: once, few, many, or a class if the clone is expanded.

j_gene: TRBJ2-7; d_gene: TRBD2; abundance: few; v_gene: TRBV20-1; CDR3nt: TGCAGTGCTAGGAGGGTAGCGGGACCCTACGAGCAGTACTTC; CDR3aa: CSARRVAGPYEQYF
j_gene: TRBJ1-5; d_gene: -; abundance: few; v_gene: TRBV6-1; CDR3nt: TGTGCCAGCTCAGCGGGGGGTTCAGGCAATCAGCCCCAGCATTTT; CDR3aa: CASSAGGSGNQPQHF
j_gene: TRBJ1-5; d_gene: -; abundance: -; v_gene: TRBV18; CDR3nt: TGTGCCAGCTCACCACCCACAGGCCAGCCCCAGCATTTT; CDR3aa: CASSPPTGQPQHF
j_gene: TRBJ1-4; d_gene: -; abundance: few; v_gene: TRBV6-5; CDR3nt: TGTGCCAGCAGTTACGACCCGGGACACAATGAAAAACTGTTTTTT; CDR3aa: CASSYDPGHNEKLFF
j_gene: TRBJ2-2; d_gene: TRBD1; abundance: -; v_gene: TRBV13; CDR3nt: TGTGCCAGCAGCTTGGGGCTTGGAATTGACAGGGTCGCGAACACCGGGGAGCTGTTTTTT; CDR3aa: CASSLGLGIDRVANTGELFF
j_gene: TRBJ2-4; d_gene: TRBD2; abundance: -; v_gene: TRBV3-1; CDR3nt: TGTGCCAGCAGCCGAGAATTAGCGGGAGGCAAAAACATTCAGTACTTC; CDR3aa: CASSRELAGGKNIQYF
j_gene: TRBJ1-2; d_gene: TRBD1; abundance: many; v_gene: TRBV6-1; CDR3nt: TGTGCCAGCAGCCCCGGGACAGGGAGAAATCCCAGATATGGCTACACCTTC; CDR3aa: CASSPGTGRNPRYGYTF
j_gene: TRBJ1-1; d_gene: -; abundance: -; v_gene: TRBV29-1; CDR3nt: TGCAGCGTATCCGGCCAATTGAACACTGAAGCTTTCTTT; CDR3aa: CSVSGQLNTEAFF
j_gene: TRBJ2-5; d_gene: -; abundance: many; v_gene: TRBV15; CDR3nt: TGTGCCACCAGCAGCCTCCGACAAGAGACCCAGTACTTC; CDR3aa: CATSSLRQETQYF
j_gene: TRBJ2-7; d_gene: TRBD2; abundance: few; v_gene: TRBV29-1; CDR3nt: TGCAGCGTAGAGGGACTAGCGGGTTACGAGCAGTACTTC; CDR3aa: CSVEGLAGYEQYF
j_gene: TRBJ1-1; d_gene: -; abundance: many; v_gene: TRBV30; CDR3nt: TGTGCCTGGAGGGAGTGGGTCAACACTGAAGCTTTCTTT; CDR3aa: CAWREWVNTEAFF
j_gene: TRBJ1-5; d_gene: -; abundance: many; v_gene: TRBV28; CDR3nt: TGTGCCAGCAGTAGGTCTCGGGTCGCCAATCAGCCCCAGCATTTT; CDR3aa: CASSRSRVANQPQHF
j_gene: TRBJ1-4; d_gene: -; abundance: -; v_gene: TRBV27; CDR3nt: TGTGCCAGCAGTTTGCCAGGGGTGGGAAAACTGTTTTTT; CDR3aa: CASSLPGVGKLFF
j_gene: TRBJ1-1; d_gene: TRBD1; abundance: -; v_gene: TRBV3-1; CDR3nt: TGTGCCAGCAGCCAGATGACAGGGGGAGTGGGAGAAGCTTTCTTT; CDR3aa: CASSQMTGGVGEAFF
j_gene: TRBJ1-1; d_gene: TRBD1; abundance: -; v_gene: TRBV19; CDR3nt: TGTGCCAGCTGGGCAGGGGGGATTGAAGCTTTCTTT; CDR3aa: CASWAGGIEAFF
j_gene: TRBJ2-7; d_gene: -; abundance: -; v_gene: TRBV13; CDR3nt: TGTGCCAGCAGAATGCGGACCACCTACGAGCAGTACTTC; CDR3aa: CASRMRTTYEQYF
j_gene: TRBJ1-4; d_gene: TRBD1; abundance: -; v_gene: TRBV27; CDR3nt: TGTGCCAGCAGTTTATCGTGGACAGGGGTCTGGGAAAAACTGTTTTTT; CDR3aa: CASSLSWTGVWEKLFF
j_gene: TRBJ1-1; d_gene: -; abundance: -; v_gene: TRBV24-1; CDR3nt: TGTGCCACCAGTGATCGAGTGAAGGCCACTGAAGCTTTCTTT; CDR3aa: CATSDRVKATEAFF
j_gene: TRBJ2-5; d_gene: TRBD2; abundance: -; v_gene: TRBV5-1; CDR3nt: TGCGCCAGCAGCTCCTCGACTAGCAGGAGAGGCGGAGAAGAGACCCAATACTTC; CDR3aa: CASSSSTSRRGGEETQYF
j_gene: TRBJ1-1; d_gene: TRBD1; abundance: -; v_gene: TRBV3-1; CDR3nt: TGTGCCAGCAGCCAAGTGGGACAGCCACGGGTACCTTTCTTT; CDR3aa: CASSQVGQPRVPFF
j_gene: TRBJ1-1; d_gene: -; abundance: -; v_gene: TRBV5-1; CDR3nt: TGCGCCAGCAGCATCGAGCTTTTGAACACTGAAGCTTTCTTT; CDR3aa: CASSIELLNTEAFF
j_gene: TRBJ1-5; d_gene: -; abundance: -; v_gene: TRBV28; CDR3nt: TGTGCCAGCAGCCCTTCTCCGGTGAAAAATCAGCCCCAGCATTTT; CDR3aa: CASSPSPVKNQPQHF
j_gene: TRBJ2-3; d_gene: TRBD1; abundance: -; v_gene: TRBV2; CDR3nt: TGTGCCAGCAGTCAACAGGGGGCGCGGACAGATACGCAGTATTTT; CDR3aa: CASSQQGARTDTQYF
j_gene: TRBJ1-2; d_gene: -; abundance: -; v_gene: TRBV7-9; CDR3nt: TGTGCCAGCAGCTTAGCGACTCCGAATTATAACTATGGCTACACCTTC; CDR3aa: CASSLATPNYNYGYTF
j_gene: TRBJ2-5; d_gene: -; abundance: -; v_gene: TRBV5-1; CDR3nt: TGCGCCAGCAGCTTGGCCACGGCAGGGCTCAAAGAGACCCAGTACTTC; CDR3aa: CASSLATAGLKETQYF
j_gene: TRBJ1-4; d_gene: -; abundance: -; v_gene: TRBV24-1; CDR3nt: TGTGCCACCAGTGATCCCCGTCCGGGACAAGGCCCCGAAAAACTGTTTTTT; CDR3aa: CATSDPRPGQGPEKLFF
j_gene: TRBJ2-2; d_gene: TRBD2; abundance: few; v_gene: TRBV19; CDR3nt: TGTGCCAGCGCCCAAACTAGCGCGGTGACCGGGGAGCTGTTTTTT; CDR3aa: CASAQTSAVTGELFF
j_gene: TRBJ2-3; d_gene: TRBD2; abundance: -; v_gene: TRBV10-3; CDR3nt: TGTGCCATCAGTGAGCTATCTAGCGGAATCACAGATACGCAGTATTTT; CDR3aa: CAISELSSGITDTQYF
j_gene: TRBJ2-2; d_gene: TRBD1; abundance: -; v_gene: TRBV29-1; CDR3nt: TGCAGCGTCCGGGACAGGAGAAACACCGGGGAGCTGTTTTTT; CDR3aa: CSVRDRRNTGELFF
j_gene: TRBJ1-6; d_gene: TRBD1; abundance: -; v_gene: TRBV7-2; CDR3nt: TGTGCCAGCAGCTACAGGGGGCAGGGTAATTCACCCCTCCACTTT; CDR3aa: CASSYRGQGNSPLHF
j_gene: TRBJ1-1; d_gene: -; abundance: -; v_gene: TRBV25-1; CDR3nt: TGTGCCAGCTGGCAGGGGTTTGGCACTGAAGCTTTCTTT; CDR3aa: CASWQGFGTEAFF
j_gene: TRBJ1-1; d_gene: -; abundance: many; v_gene: TRBV28; CDR3nt: TGTGCCAGCAGCTCTTATACCGGGATGGGGGCGGCCCCGGACACTGAAGCTTTCTTT; CDR3aa: CASSSYTGMGAAPDTEAFF
j_gene: TRBJ1-5; d_gene: TRBD1; abundance: many; v_gene: TRBV2; CDR3nt: TGTGCCAGCAGGACGGACAGGGTGGGCAATCAGCCCCAGCATTTT; CDR3aa: CASRTDRVGNQPQHF
j_gene: TRBJ2-7; d_gene: TRBD2; abundance: few; v_gene: TRBV29-1; CDR3nt: TGCAGCGTTGAGCTAGCGGGAGGGCCGGCCTACGAGCAGTACTTC; CDR3aa: CSVELAGGPAYEQYF
j_gene: TRBJ1-1; d_gene: -; abundance: few; v_gene: TRBV13; CDR3nt: TGTGCCAGCAGCTTGGGCGGGGGGGATGAAGCTTTCTTT; CDR3aa: CASSLGGGDEAFF
j_gene: TRBJ1-1; d_gene: TRBD1; abundance: many; v_gene: TRBV2; CDR3nt: TGTGCCAGCAATAGGGACAGCCAGAATGCTGAAGCTTTCTTT; CDR3aa: CASNRDSQNAEAFF
j_gene: TRBJ2-2; d_gene: TRBD2; abundance: few; v_gene: TRBV6-1; CDR3nt: TGTGCCAGCAGACAGCGGGGCGACACCGGGGAGCTGTTTTTT; CDR3aa: CASRQRGDTGELFF
j_gene: TRBJ1-3; d_gene: TRBD1; abundance: -; v_gene: TRBV20-1; CDR3nt: TGCAGTGCTCAGCTGGGACAGGGGTTAGGAAACACCATATATTTT; CDR3aa: CSAQLGQGLGNTIYF
j_gene: TRBJ2-1; d_gene: TRBD1; abundance: few; v_gene: TRBV7-3; CDR3nt: TGTGCCAGCAGCTTGCGGACAGGGGGCCTCTACAATGAGCAGTTCTTC; CDR3aa: CASSLRTGGLYNEQFF
j_gene: TRBJ2-2; d_gene: -; abundance: -; v_gene: TRBV5-1; CDR3nt: TGCGCCAGCAGCCCGCCGATCGCGAACACCGGGGAGCTGTTTTTT; CDR3aa: CASSPPIANTGELFF
j_gene: TRBJ2-7; d_gene: -; abundance: -; v_gene: TRBV2; CDR3nt: TGTGCCAGCAGCCAAGGAATGGGGGAACGGTACGAGCAGTACTTC; CDR3aa: CASSQGMGERYEQYF
j_gene: TRBJ1-1; d_gene: -; abundance: few; v_gene: TRBV24-1; CDR3nt: TGTGCCACCAGTGACCGGGACAACACTGAAGCTTTCTTT; CDR3aa: CATSDRDNTEAFF
j_gene: TRBJ2-7; d_gene: TRBD1; abundance: -; v_gene: TRBV6-1; CDR3nt: TGTGCCAGCAGTCGTCCGGGACAGGGCCCCTCCTACGAGCAGTACTTC; CDR3aa: CASSRPGQGPSYEQYF
j_gene: TRBJ2-2; d_gene: TRBD2; abundance: few; v_gene: TRBV11-2; CDR3nt: TGTGCCAGCAGCTTAAATCCGGCTAGCGGGAGTGCCGGGGAGCTGTTTTTT; CDR3aa: CASSLNPASGSAGELFF